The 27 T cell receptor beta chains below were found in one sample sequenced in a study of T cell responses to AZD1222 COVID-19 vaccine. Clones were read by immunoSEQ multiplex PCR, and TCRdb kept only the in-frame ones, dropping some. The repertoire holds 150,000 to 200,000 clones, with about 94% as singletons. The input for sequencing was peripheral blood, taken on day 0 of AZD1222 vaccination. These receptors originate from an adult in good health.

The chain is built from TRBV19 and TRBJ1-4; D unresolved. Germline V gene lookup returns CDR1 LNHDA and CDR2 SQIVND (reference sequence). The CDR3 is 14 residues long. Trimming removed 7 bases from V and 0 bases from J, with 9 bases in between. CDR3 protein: CASKDSATNEKLFF. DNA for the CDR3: TGTGCCAGTAAAGATTCGGCAACTAATGAAAAACTGTTTTTT.

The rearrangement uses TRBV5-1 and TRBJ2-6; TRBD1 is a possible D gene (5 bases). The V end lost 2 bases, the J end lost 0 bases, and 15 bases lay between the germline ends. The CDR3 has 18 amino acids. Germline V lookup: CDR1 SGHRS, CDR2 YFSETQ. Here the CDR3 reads CASSFIAVTGSGANVLTF. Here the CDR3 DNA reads TGCGCCAGCAGCTTTATAGCCGTAACAGGCTCTGGGGCCAACGTCCTGACTTTC.

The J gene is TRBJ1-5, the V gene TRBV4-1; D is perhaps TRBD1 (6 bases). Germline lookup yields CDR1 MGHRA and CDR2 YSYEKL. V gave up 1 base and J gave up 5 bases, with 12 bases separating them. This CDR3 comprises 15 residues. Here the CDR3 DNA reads TGCGCCAGCAGCCAAGGGCCAAGGGGGGATCAGCCCCAGCATTTT. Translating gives CASSQGPRGDQPQHF.

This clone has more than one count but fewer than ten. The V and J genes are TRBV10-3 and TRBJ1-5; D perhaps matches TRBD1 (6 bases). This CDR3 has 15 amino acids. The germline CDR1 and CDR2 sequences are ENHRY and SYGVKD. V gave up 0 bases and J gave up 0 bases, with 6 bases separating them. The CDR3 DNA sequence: TGTGCCATCAGTGAGTCGGACAGTAGCAATCAGCCCCAGCATTTT. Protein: CAISESDSSNQPQHF.

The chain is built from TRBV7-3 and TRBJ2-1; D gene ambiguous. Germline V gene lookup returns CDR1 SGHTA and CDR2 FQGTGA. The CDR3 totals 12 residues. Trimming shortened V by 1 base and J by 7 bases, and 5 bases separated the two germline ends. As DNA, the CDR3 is TGTGCCAGCAGCTTAAGACCGAATGAGCAGTTCTTC. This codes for CASSLRPNEQFF.

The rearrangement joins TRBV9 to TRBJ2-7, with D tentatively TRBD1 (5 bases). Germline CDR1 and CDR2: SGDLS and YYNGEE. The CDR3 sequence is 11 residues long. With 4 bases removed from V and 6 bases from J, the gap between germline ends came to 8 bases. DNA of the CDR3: TGTGCCAGCAGCCCCCAGGGCGAGCAGTACTTC. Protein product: CASSPQGEQYF.

The CDR3 region has the DNA TGCGCCAGCAGCCAAGATCGGATTCCGAGCCCTCAAGAGACCCAGTACTTC. This translates into CASSQDRIPSPQETQYF. The chain recombines TRBV4-1 with TRBJ2-5, with unresolved D. V lost 0 bases, J lost 2 bases, and 16 bases lay in between. Per germline, CDR1 MGHRA and CDR2 YSYEKL. This CDR3 has 17 residues.

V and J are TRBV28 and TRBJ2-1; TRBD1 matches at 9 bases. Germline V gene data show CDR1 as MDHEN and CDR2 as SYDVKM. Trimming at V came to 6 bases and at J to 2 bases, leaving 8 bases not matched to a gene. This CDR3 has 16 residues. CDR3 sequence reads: CASRPAGQGTYNEQFF. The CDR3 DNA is TGTGCCAGCAGGCCCGCGGGACAGGGCACCTACAATGAGCAGTTCTTC.

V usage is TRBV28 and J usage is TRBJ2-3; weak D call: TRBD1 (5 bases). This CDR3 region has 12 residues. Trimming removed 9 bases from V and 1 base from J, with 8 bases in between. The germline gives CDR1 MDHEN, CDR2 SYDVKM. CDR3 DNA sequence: TGTGCCAGTTTACAGGGCACAGATACGCAGTATTTT. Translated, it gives CASLQGTDTQYF.

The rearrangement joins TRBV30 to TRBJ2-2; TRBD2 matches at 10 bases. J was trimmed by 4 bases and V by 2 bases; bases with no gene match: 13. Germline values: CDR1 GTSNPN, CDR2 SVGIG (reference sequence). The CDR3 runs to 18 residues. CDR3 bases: TGTGCCTGGAGTCCTCAGTTACCTAGCGGGAGATTCACCGGGGAGCTGTTTTTT. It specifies CAWSPQLPSGRFTGELFF.

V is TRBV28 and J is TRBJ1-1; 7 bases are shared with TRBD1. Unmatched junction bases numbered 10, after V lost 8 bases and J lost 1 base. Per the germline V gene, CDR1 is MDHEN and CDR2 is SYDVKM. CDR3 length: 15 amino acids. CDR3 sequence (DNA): TGTGCCAGCTCCCCTATGGAGGGGGCGAACACTGAAGCTTTCTTT. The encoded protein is CASSPMEGANTEAFF.

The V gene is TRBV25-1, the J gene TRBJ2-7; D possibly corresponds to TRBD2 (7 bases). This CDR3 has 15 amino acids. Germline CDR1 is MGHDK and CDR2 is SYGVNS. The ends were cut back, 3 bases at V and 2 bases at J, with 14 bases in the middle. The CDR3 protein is CASSEGGAKTYEQYF. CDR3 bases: TGTGCCAGCAGTGAGGGGGGGGCGAAAACCTACGAGCAGTACTTC.

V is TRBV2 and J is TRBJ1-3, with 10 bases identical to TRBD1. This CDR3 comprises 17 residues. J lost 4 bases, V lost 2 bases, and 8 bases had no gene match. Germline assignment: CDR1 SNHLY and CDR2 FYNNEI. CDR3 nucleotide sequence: TGTGCCAGCAGTGAAACGCGGAGGGACAGGGGAGGAAACACCATATATTTT. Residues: CASSETRRDRGGNTIYF. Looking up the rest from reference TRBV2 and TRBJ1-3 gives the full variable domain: EPEVTQTPSHQVTQMGQEVILRCVPISNHLYFYWYRQILGQKVEFLVSFYNNEISEKSEIFDDQFSVERPDGSNFTLKIRSTKLEDSAMYFCASSETRRDRGGNTIYFGEGSWLTVV.

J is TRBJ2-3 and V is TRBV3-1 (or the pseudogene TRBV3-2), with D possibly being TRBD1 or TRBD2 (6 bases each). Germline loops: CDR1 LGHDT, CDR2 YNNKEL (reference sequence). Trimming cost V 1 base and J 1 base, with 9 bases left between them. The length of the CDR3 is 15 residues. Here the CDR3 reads CASSQGGTRTDTQYF. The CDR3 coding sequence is TGTGCCAGCAGCCAAGGCGGGACACGCACAGATACGCAGTATTTT.

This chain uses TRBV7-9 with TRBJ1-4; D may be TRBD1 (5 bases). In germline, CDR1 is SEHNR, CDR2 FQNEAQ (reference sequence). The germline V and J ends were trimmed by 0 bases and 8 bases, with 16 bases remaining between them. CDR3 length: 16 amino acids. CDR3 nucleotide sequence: TGTGCCAGCAGCTTAGCGGTTGGGAGGGGCGGAGAAAAACTGTTTTTT. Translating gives CASSLAVGRGGEKLFF.

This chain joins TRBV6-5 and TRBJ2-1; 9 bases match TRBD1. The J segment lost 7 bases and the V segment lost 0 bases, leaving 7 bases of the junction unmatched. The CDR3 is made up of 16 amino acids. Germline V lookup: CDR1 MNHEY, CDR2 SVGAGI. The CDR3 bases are TGTGCCAGCAGTTACTCCGGGACAGGGTTAGGAAATGAGCAGTTCTTC. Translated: CASSYSGTGLGNEQFF.

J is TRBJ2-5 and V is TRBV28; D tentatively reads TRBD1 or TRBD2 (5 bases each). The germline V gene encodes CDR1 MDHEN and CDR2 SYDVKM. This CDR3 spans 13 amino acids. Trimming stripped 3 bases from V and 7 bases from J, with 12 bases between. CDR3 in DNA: TGTGCCAGCAGTTTTAGGGGACCAACGACCCAGTACTTC. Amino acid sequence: CASSFRGPTTQYF.

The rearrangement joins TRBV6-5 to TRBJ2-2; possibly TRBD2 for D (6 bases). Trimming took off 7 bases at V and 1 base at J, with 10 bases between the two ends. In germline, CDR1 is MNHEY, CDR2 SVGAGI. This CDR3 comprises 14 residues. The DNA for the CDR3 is TGTGCCAGCAAACGGGACTTGAACACCGGGGAGCTGTTTTTT. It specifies CASKRDLNTGELFF.

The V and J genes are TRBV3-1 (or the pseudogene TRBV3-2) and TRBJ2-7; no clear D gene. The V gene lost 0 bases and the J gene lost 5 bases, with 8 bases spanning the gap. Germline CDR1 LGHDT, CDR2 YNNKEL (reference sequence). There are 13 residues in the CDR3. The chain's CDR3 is CASSQDLAHEQYF. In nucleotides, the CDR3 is TGTGCCAGCAGCCAAGATCTGGCCCACGAGCAGTACTTC.

This CDR3 reads CASSSGTALNLNTEAFF. The CDR3 DNA follows: TGTGCCAGCAGCTCGGGCACAGCACTAAACTTGAACACTGAAGCTTTCTTT. This rearrangement joins TRBV6-2 or TRBV6-3 to TRBJ1-1, with D unclear. V lost 6 bases and J lost 0, with 20 bases in between. This CDR3 spans 17 amino acids. Germline V gene lookup returns CDR1 MNHEY and CDR2 SVGEGT.

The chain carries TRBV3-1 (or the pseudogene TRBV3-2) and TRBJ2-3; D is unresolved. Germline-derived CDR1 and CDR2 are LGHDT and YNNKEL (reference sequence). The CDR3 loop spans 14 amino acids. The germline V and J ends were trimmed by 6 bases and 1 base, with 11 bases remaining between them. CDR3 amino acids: CASSRAARTDTQYF. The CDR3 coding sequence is TGTGCCAGCAGTCGGGCGGCCCGCACAGATACGCAGTATTTT.

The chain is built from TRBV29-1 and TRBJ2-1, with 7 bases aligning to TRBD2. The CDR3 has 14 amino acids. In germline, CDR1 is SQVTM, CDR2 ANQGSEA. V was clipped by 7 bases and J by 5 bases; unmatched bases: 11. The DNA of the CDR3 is TGCAGCGCCGGGACGGCGGGAGTGAACAATGAGCAGTTCTTC. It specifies CSAGTAGVNNEQFF.

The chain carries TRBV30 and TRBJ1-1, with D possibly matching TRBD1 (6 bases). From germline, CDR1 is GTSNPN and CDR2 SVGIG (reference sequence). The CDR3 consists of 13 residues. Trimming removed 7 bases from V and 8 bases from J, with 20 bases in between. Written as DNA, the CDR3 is TGTGCCTTGCTGGGACATAAAATCGTAGAAGCTTTCTTT. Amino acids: CALLGHKIVEAFF.

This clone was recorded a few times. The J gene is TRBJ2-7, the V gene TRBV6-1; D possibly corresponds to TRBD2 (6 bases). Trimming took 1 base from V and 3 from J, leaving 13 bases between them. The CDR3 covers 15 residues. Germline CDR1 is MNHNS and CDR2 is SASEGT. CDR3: CASSEGPSGVYEQYF. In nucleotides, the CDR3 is TGTGCCAGCAGTGAAGGACCCTCGGGGGTCTACGAGCAGTACTTC.

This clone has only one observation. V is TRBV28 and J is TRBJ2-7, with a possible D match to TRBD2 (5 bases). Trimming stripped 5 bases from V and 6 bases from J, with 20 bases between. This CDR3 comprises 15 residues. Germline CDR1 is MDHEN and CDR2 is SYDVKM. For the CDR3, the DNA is TGTGCCAGCAGTCGAGGGTCATTGGGCCGACGCGAGCAGTACTTC. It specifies CASSRGSLGRREQYF.

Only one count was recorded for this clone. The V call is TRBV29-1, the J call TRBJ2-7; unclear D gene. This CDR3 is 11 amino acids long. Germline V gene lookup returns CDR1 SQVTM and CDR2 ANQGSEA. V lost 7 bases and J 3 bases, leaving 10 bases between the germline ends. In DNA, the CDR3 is TGCAGCGCGAAGACTTACTACGAGCAGTACTTC. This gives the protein CSAKTYYEQYF.

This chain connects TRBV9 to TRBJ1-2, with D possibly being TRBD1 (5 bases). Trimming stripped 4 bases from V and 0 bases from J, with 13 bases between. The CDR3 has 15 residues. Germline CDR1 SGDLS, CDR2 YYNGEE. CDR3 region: CASSPEGTANYGYTF. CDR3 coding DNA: TGTGCCAGCAGCCCCGAAGGGACGGCTAACTATGGCTACACCTTC.